These 20 T cell receptor beta chains came from one sample sequenced in a study of blood T cell repertoires in COVID-19. The assay was immunoSEQ multiplex PCR, and TCRdb's table has in-frame clones only and misses some. The repertoire holds tens of thousands of clones, with 90% as singletons. The sequenced material came from peripheral blood. The receptors were gathered from a human donor in a cohort sampled during active COVID-19.

The chain is built from TRBV7-3 and TRBJ2-1; weak D call: TRBD2 (5 bases). This CDR3 has 15 residues. The germline V gene encodes CDR1 SGHTA and CDR2 FQGTGA. Trimming stripped 5 bases from V and 3 bases from J, with 14 bases between. The CDR3 DNA follows: TGTGCCAGCAGCCCCTCCCAGCGGAACTACAATGAGCAGTTCTTC. Encoded protein: CASSPSQRNYNEQFF.

The rearrangement joins TRBV5-1 to TRBJ2-4; possibly TRBD2 for D (5 bases). With 4 bases removed from V and 6 bases from J, the gap between germline ends came to 20 bases. Per germline, CDR1 SGHRS and CDR2 YFSETQ. This CDR3 spans 16 amino acids. CDR3 nucleotides: TGCGCCAGCAGCCTGGAGTCGAGGGTGGCAGGAAACATTCAGTACTTC. Translating gives CASSLESRVAGNIQYF.

J is TRBJ1-4 and V is TRBV15; D is perhaps TRBD1 (6 bases). Trimming took off 1 base at V and 1 base at J, with 10 bases between the two ends. The CDR3 loop spans 16 amino acids. Germline-derived CDR1 and CDR2 are LNHNV and YYDKDF (reference sequence). The CDR3 region has the DNA TGTGCCACCAGCAGAGCCGCGGACAGAACTAATGAAAAACTGTTTTTT. It codes for CATSRAADRTNEKLFF.

The gene calls are TRBV7-2 and TRBJ2-2; maybe TRBD2 (7 bases). The germline V gene has CDR1 SGHTA and CDR2 FQGNSA. Trimming took 2 bases from V and 5 from J, leaving 18 bases between them. This CDR3 is built from 17 residues. CDR3 sequence: CASSLSGGAARTGELFF. The CDR3 DNA reads TGTGCCAGCAGCTTATCGGGGGGCGCAGCGAGAACCGGGGAGCTGTTTTTT.

The chain recombines TRBV6-2 or TRBV6-3 with TRBJ2-7; 7 bases agree with TRBD2. The CDR3 has 12 residues. From germline, CDR1 is MNHEY and CDR2 SVGEGT. V lost 6 bases and J lost 2; bases outside the gene matches: 1. The CDR3 sequence: CASSGLAYEQYF. CDR3 bases: TGTGCCAGCAGCGGACTAGCCTACGAGCAGTACTTC.

The V gene is TRBV5-8, the J gene TRBJ1-5; a weak D match, TRBD1 (6 bases). The CDR3 is made up of 15 amino acids. CDR1 is SGHTS, CDR2 YDEGEE, per germline. V was shortened by 2 bases and J by 1 base, with 10 bases between the two germline ends. Here the CDR3 reads CASSFPGASNQPQHF. In nucleotides, the CDR3 is TGTGCCAGCAGCTTTCCAGGGGCAAGCAATCAGCCCCAGCATTTT.

This sequence joins TRBV19 and TRBJ1-1; 9 nucleotides agree with TRBD1. V lost 5 bases and J lost 7; bases outside the gene matches: 8. Germline CDR1 reads LNHDA; CDR2 reads SQIVND (reference sequence). This CDR3 contains 14 residues. In DNA, the CDR3 is TGTGCCAGTAGTCCTGGACAGGGGATAAGTGAAGCTTTCTTT. The encoded protein is CASSPGQGISEAFF. The variable domain in full, with the rest retrieved from reference TRBV19 and TRBJ1-1, is DGGITQSPKYLFRKEGQNVTLSCEQNLNHDAMYWYRQDPGQGLRLIYYSQIVNDFQKGDIAEGYSVSREKKESFPLTVTSAQKNPTAFYLCASSPGQGISEAFFGQGTRLTVV.

This clone was counted a few times. The V call is TRBV7-2, the J call TRBJ2-3; 7 bases line up with TRBD2. J was trimmed by 2 bases and V by 0 bases; bases with no gene match: 5. Germline V gene sequence: CDR1 SGHTA, CDR2 FQGNSA. The CDR3 runs 16 residues. CDR3 in amino acids: CASSLASGAYTDTQYF. The CDR3 coding sequence is TGTGCCAGCAGCTTAGCCAGCGGGGCCTACACAGATACGCAGTATTTT.

The V and J genes are TRBV28 and TRBJ2-2, with 9 bases identical to TRBD1. V lost 6 bases to trimming and J lost 0 bases; unmatched junction nucleotides: 8. Germline V gives CDR1 MDHEN, CDR2 SYDVKM. The CDR3 length is 17 residues. CDR3 sequence: CASSPGTGKPNTGELFF. DNA of the CDR3: TGTGCCAGCAGCCCTGGGACAGGGAAGCCGAACACCGGGGAGCTGTTTTTT.

The CDR3 reads CASRLAGGPIEQYF. As DNA, the CDR3 is TGTGCCAGCAGACTAGCGGGAGGGCCGATTGAGCAGTACTTC. The chain uses TRBV11-2 and TRBJ2-7; 13 bases match TRBD2. This CDR3 is 14 amino acids long. V gave up 6 bases and J gave up 7 bases; unmatched junction bases: 6. CDR1 is SGHAT and CDR2 is FQNNGV in the germline V gene.

The chain couples TRBV24-1 to TRBJ2-7, with 9 bases identical to TRBD1. Germline V gene lookup returns CDR1 KGHDR and CDR2 SFDVKD. Trimming removed 4 bases from V and 3 bases from J; junction bases left unmatched: 6. The CDR3 spans 15 residues. For the CDR3, the DNA is TGTGCCACCAGTGACCGGACAGGGGTGGTCTACGAGCAGTACTTC. Protein sequence: CATSDRTGVVYEQYF.

The chain combines TRBV27 with TRBJ2-1; 8 nucleotides line up with TRBD2. Losses at the gene ends were 5 bases for V and 1 base for J; bases not matched to a gene: 7. The CDR3 is 16 residues long. CDR1 MNHEY and CDR2 SMNVEV come from the germline V gene (reference sequence). CDR3 sequence (DNA): TGTGCCAGCAGTACTAGGCTAGCGGGTTCCTACAATGAGCAGTTCTTC. It encodes CASSTRLAGSYNEQFF.

The chain couples TRBV7-9 to TRBJ2-5; possibly TRBD2 for D (6 bases). The V end lost 1 base, the J end lost 4 bases, and 7 bases lay between the germline ends. Germline V gene lookup returns CDR1 SEHNR and CDR2 FQNEAQ (reference sequence). There are 13 residues in the CDR3. In nucleotides, the CDR3 is TGTGCCAGCAGCTTAGGACTAGGAGAGACCCAGTACTTC. Protein: CASSLGLGETQYF.

CDR3 in amino acids: CASTTEGRANVLTF. CDR3 DNA sequence: TGTGCCAGCACTACGGAGGGTAGGGCCAACGTCCTGACTTTC. V usage is TRBV6-5 and J usage is TRBJ2-6, with a weak D call TRBD2 (6 bases). The CDR3 runs to 14 residues. With 7 bases removed from V and 5 bases from J, the gap between germline ends came to 12 bases. The germline CDR1 and CDR2 sequences are MNHEY and SVGAGI.

The rearrangement joins TRBV4-3 to TRBJ2-6; 10 bases line up with TRBD1. The CDR3 is 19 residues long. Germline V gene lookup returns CDR1 LGHNA and CDR2 YSLEER. The ends lost 0 bases at V and 4 bases at J; junction bases unmatched: 9. The CDR3 loop reads CASSQDLTGGASGANVLTF. The CDR3 region has the DNA TGCGCCAGCAGCCAAGACCTGACAGGGGGCGCATCCGGGGCCAACGTCCTGACTTTC.

The chain is built from TRBV5-6 and TRBJ2-7; TRBD2 matches 8 bases. The CDR3 is 15 amino acids. From germline, CDR1 is SGHDT and CDR2 YYEEEE. V gave up 4 bases and J gave up 4 bases; unmatched junction bases: 10. DNA of the CDR3: TGTGCCAGCAGCCCCCTGGGAGCGGGGGATTACGAGCAGTACTTC. Protein: CASSPLGAGDYEQYF.

The rearrangement links TRBV30 to TRBJ2-6; D remains unclear. The CDR3 has 12 residues. V was trimmed by 5 bases and J by 4 bases, leaving 6 bases between them. Germline CDR1 and CDR2: GTSNPN and SVGIG (reference sequence). CDR3 DNA sequence: TGTGCCTGGGGTGGCGGGGCCAACGTCCTGACTTTC. Amino acid sequence: CAWGGGANVLTF.

This chain joins TRBV28 and TRBJ2-5; TRBD1 aligns across 7 bases. Germline V gene lookup returns CDR1 MDHEN and CDR2 SYDVKM. Trimming at V came to 0 bases and at J to 5 bases, leaving 15 bases not matched to a gene. This CDR3 comprises 18 residues. The CDR3 DNA reads as TGTGCCAGCAGTTTATGGGGAGTAGGAGACAGGGTTGGGGAGACCCAGTACTTC. It specifies CASSLWGVGDRVGETQYF. The full variable domain, its missing parts supplied by reference TRBV28 and TRBJ2-5, is DVKVTQSSRYLVKRTGEKVFLECVQDMDHENMFWYRQDPGLGLRLIYFSYDVKMKEKGDIPEGYSVSREKKERFSLILESASTNQTSMYLCASSLWGVGDRVGETQYFGPGTRLLVL.

V is TRBV7-9 and J is TRBJ1-2; no reliable D call. The ends were cut back, 5 bases at V and 0 bases at J, with 10 bases in the middle. CDR1 SEHNR and CDR2 FQNEAQ come from the germline V gene (reference sequence). The length of the CDR3 is 14 residues. The CDR3 nucleotides read TGTGCCAGCAGCCCTGGGCCAGCTAACTATGGCTACACCTTC. Amino acids: CASSPGPANYGYTF.

The V and J genes are TRBV4-1 and TRBJ1-2, with D tentatively TRBD1 (5 bases). Germline CDR1 is MGHRA and CDR2 is YSYEKL. The CDR3 is 14 residues long. Trimming cost V 2 bases and J 4 bases, with 11 bases left between them. As DNA, the CDR3 is TGCGCCAGCAGCCAATCCGGGGGACTCTATGGCTACACCTTC. It codes for CASSQSGGLYGYTF.